A selection of T cell receptor beta chains follows, all from one sample in a study of T cells after yellow fever vaccination. MiXCR, run by TCRdb on the 5' RACE reads, gives a single entry per CDR3 protein. The data contain a few hundred thousand distinct CDR3 sequences, around 4% of them singletons. The sample consisted of PBMCs, taken on the day of the yellow fever booster vaccination. The receptors originated from a young man who received the YFV17D yellow fever vaccine. Each CDR3 is given with its conserved first and last residue. Fields, in order: D gene, clone size, J gene, V gene, CDR3 DNA, CDR3 protein. The D gene is left open where the match is weak. Expanded clones get a size class; other rows say once, few or many, or leave the size out.

NA	many	TRBJ2-5	TRBV5-1	TGCGCCAGCAGAGCCGGGCCTCAAGAGACCCAGTACTTC	CASRAGPQETQYF
NA	many	TRBJ2-2	TRBV19	TGTGCCAGCCCCGGGGACACCGGGGAGCTGTTTTTT	CASPGDTGELFF
NA	many	TRBJ2-5	TRBV5-1	TGCGCCAGCAGCTTGGCCAGCGAGACCCAGTACTTC	CASSLASETQYF
NA	NA	TRBJ2-3	TRBV19	TGTGCCACCAAAGGTCCGGTTCAGGGGGATACGCAGTATTTT	CATKGPVQGDTQYF
NA	few	TRBJ2-1	TRBV20-1	TGCAGTGCAGACCGGGACCTTGAGCAGTTCTTC	CSADRDLEQFF
NA	many	TRBJ1-1	TRBV7-9	TGTGCCAGCAGCTTAGCTGGTCCCGGGCGTGAAGCTTTCTTT	CASSLAGPGREAFF
NA	few	TRBJ1-2	TRBV20-1	TGCAGTGCGGGGCAGGGGTTTGATGGCTACACCTTC	CSAGQGFDGYTF
NA	NA	TRBJ1-6	TRBV27	TGTGCCAGCAGTTTCCAGCCACCGAATTCACCCCTCCACTTT	CASSFQPPNSPLHF
NA	NA	TRBJ1-3	TRBV20-1	TGCAGTGCCAGAGAGAGGACGGCTGGAAACACCATATATTTT	CSARERTAGNTIYF
TRBD1	many	TRBJ2-4	TRBV7-2	TGTGCCAGCAGCTTCTATGGGACAGAAAAAAACATTCAGTACTTC	CASSFYGTEKNIQYF
TRBD2	NA	TRBJ2-2	TRBV4-3	TGCGCCAGCAGCCGGAGACTAGCGGGGGGAATCGGGGAGCTGTTTTTT	CASSRRLAGGIGELFF
NA	many	TRBJ2-1	TRBV4-2	TGTGCCAGCAGCCCGGGAACCGGGACTGCTTACAATGAGCAGTTCTTC	CASSPGTGTAYNEQFF
NA	NA	TRBJ2-7	TRBV27	TGTGCCAGCAGGTCGACAGGTTCCTACGTGAAGTACTTC	CASRSTGSYVKYF
TRBD1	few	TRBJ1-1	TRBV10-3	TGTGCCATCAGTGGTAGGCAGGGGACAGAAACTGAAGCTTTCTTT	CAISGRQGTETEAFF
NA	many	TRBJ2-2	TRBV5-1	TGCGCCAGCAGCTTGCAGGGACGTCCCGGGGAGCTGTTTTTT	CASSLQGRPGELFF
NA	many	TRBJ2-7	TRBV20-1	TGCAGTGCTAGAGGGGGGTACGAGCAGTACTTC	CSARGGYEQYF
NA	few	TRBJ1-5	TRBV6-2/TRBV6-3	TGTGCCAGCAGTTACTCGACAACTAATAGCAATCAGCCCCAGCATTTT	CASSYSTTNSNQPQHF
NA	few	TRBJ2-1	TRBV7-8	TGTGCCAGCAGCCCGACAAGAGGCAGCTCCTACAATGAGCAGTTCTTC	CASSPTRGSSYNEQFF
NA	NA	TRBJ2-3	TRBV7-9	TGTGCCAGCAGCTGGGACTTGATTAGGGATACGCAGTATTTT	CASSWDLIRDTQYF
TRBD1	few	TRBJ2-5	TRBV20-1	TGCAGTGCTAGGGAAACGACGTACACGGGGACAGGGGGCCGAGAGACCCAGTACTTC	CSARETTYTGTGGRETQYF
TRBD1	NA	TRBJ2-3	TRBV5-1	TGCGCCAGCAGCTTGGGCCCCGGACAGGGGGCGGGAGATACGAAGTATTTT	CASSLGPGQGAGDTKYF
NA	many	TRBJ2-2	TRBV4-2	TGTGCCAGCAGCCAAGATCTCGCTACTAGAACGAACACCGGGGAGCTGTTTTTT	CASSQDLATRTNTGELFF
NA	few	TRBJ1-1	TRBV6-5	TGTGCCAGCAGCCCCTACGGGGGGGACACTGAAGCTTTCTTT	CASSPYGGDTEAFF
TRBD1	many	TRBJ2-1	TRBV7-2	TGTGCCAGCAGTCCGGACAGGGGGCGGAATGAGCAGTTCTTC	CASSPDRGRNEQFF
NA	few	TRBJ2-1	TRBV24-1	TGTGCCACCAGCAATGGGGGTGAGCAGTTCTTC	CATSNGGEQFF
TRBD2	many	TRBJ2-5	TRBV5-1	TGCGCCAGCAGCTTGAGTTCGGTAGCGGGGTTGGAGACCCAGTACTTC	CASSLSSVAGLETQYF
NA	many	TRBJ2-5	TRBV7-2	TGTGCCAGCAGCTTAGGGATTCAGGTTGAGTGGGAGACCCAGTACTTC	CASSLGIQVEWETQYF
TRBD1	NA	TRBJ1-6	TRBV6-5	TGTGCCAGCAGTTACAGTCGGACAGGGAGTTCACCCCTCCACTTT	CASSYSRTGSSPLHF
TRBD2	few	TRBJ2-5	TRBV3-1	TGTGCCAGCAGCCGAGAGACTAGCGGGGACCAAGAGACCCAGTACTTC	CASSRETSGDQETQYF
NA	many	TRBJ1-2	TRBV19	TGTGCCAGTAAGGCGGATGGCTACACCTTC	CASKADGYTF